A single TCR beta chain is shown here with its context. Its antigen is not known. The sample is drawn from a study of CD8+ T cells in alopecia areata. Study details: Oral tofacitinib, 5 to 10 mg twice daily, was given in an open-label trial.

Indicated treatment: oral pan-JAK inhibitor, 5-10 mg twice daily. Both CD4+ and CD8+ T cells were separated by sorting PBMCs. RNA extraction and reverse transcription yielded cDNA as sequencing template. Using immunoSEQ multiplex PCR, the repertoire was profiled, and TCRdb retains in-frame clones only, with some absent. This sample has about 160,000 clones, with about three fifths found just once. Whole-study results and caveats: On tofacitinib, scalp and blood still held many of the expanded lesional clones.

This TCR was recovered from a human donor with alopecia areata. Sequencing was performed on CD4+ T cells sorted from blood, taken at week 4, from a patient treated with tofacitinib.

The CDR3 region has the DNA TGTGCCATCAGTGGGTACGACAGGGTGGGGGGGCAGCCCCAGCATTTT. Its translation: CAISGYDRVGGQPQHF. The J gene is TRBJ1-5, the V gene TRBV10-3, with 7 positions matching TRBD1. This CDR3 is built from 16 residues. Trimming at V came to 4 bases and at J to 7 bases, leaving 13 bases not matched to a gene. Per the germline V gene, CDR1 is ENHRY and CDR2 is SYGVKD.